This TCR beta chain was sequenced for a study of blood T cell repertoires in COVID-19. Turning to the study itself: T cells, B-cell-depleted T cells, or PBMCs supplied cDNA or gDNA.

Here immunoSEQ multiplex PCR was the method, and the copy in TCRdb shows in-frame clones only, minus some. The profile shows around 60,000 clones, 65% to 85% of them singletons. This clone was seen more than once but under ten times. The germline gives CDR1 LNHDA, CDR2 SQIVND (reference sequence). CDR3 size: 14 residues. With 6 bases clipped from V and 9 bases from J, the junction kept 10 bases outside the gene matches. The source is a man older than 75 with active or convalescent COVID-19. Sequences were obtained from peripheral blood. J is TRBJ2-1 and V is TRBV19; 8 bases are shared with TRBD2. DNA for the CDR3: TGTGCCAGTAGCCCCTCATCGGGGGGGGGTGAGCAGTTCTTC. Translation: CASSPSSGGGEQFF.